Presented here are 20 T cell receptor beta chains from one specimen sequenced in a study of T cells in Graves' hyperthyroidism and ophthalmopathy. Using RNA transcripts as the source, TCR beta CDR3 regions were amplified. The primer set for the first-round RT-PCR of the TCR CDR3 was HTBI. TCRdb re-analysed the multiplex PCR reads in MiXCR, keeping a single row per CDR3 protein. The table lists hundreds of thousands of distinct CDR3 sequences, approximately 14% of them singletons. Sequencing was done on a sample of blood. Receptor source: a woman in her thirties or forties with Graves' ophthalmopathy.

The chain combines TRBV12-3 or TRBV12-4 with TRBJ2-4; possibly TRBD1 or TRBD2 for D (5 bases each). V was clipped by 8 bases and J by 4 bases, with 9 bases between them. The CDR3 consists of 12 residues. The DNA of the CDR3 is TGTGCCAGCGGGACGGAAAAAAACATTCAGTACTTC. Translating it yields CASGTEKNIQYF.

This clonotype was observed a few times. J is TRBJ2-5 and V is TRBV6-5, with 8 nucleotides matching TRBD1. Trimming cost V 10 bases and J 0 bases; bases outside gene matches: 4. There are 13 residues in the CDR3. Germline values: CDR1 MNHEY, CDR2 SVGAGI. For the CDR3, the DNA is TGTGCCACCAGGGGGCAGAACCAAGAGACCCAGTACTTC. This sequence encodes CATRGQNQETQYF.

This clonotype was seen many times. A junction boundary mismatches the germline segment, possibly from a read error. The chain recombines TRBV6-2 or TRBV6-3 with TRBJ1-5, with D hard to call. Germline V lookup: CDR1 MNHEY, CDR2 SVGEGT. The CDR3 runs to 18 residues. In DNA form, the CDR3 reads TGTGCCAGCAGCAAATTGGGGTATGCGGCTGGTAGCAATCAGCCCCAGCATTTC. This encodes CASSKLGYAAGSNQPQHF.

This clonotype was seen ten or more times. The rearrangement joins TRBV11-2 to TRBJ2-7, with TRBD2 matching over 7 bases. Germline CDR1 SGHAT, CDR2 FQNNGV. With V trimmed by 5 bases and J by 2 bases, 9 bases remained unmatched. The CDR3 has 15 residues. The CDR3 protein is CASSQLARQPYEQYF. For the CDR3, the DNA is TGTGCCAGCAGCCAACTAGCGAGACAACCCTACGAGCAGTACTTC.

Only a few counts were recorded for this clonotype. The V gene is TRBV20-1, the J gene TRBJ2-3; D remains ambiguous. The germline V and J ends were trimmed by 1 base and 0 bases, with 8 bases remaining between them. The CDR3 is 14 residues long. Germline V CDR1 and CDR2: DFQATT, SNEGSKA (reference sequence). The CDR3 sequence is CSARVKESTDTQYF. CDR3 bases: TGCAGTGCTAGAGTAAAAGAAAGCACAGATACGCAGTATTTT.

About this clonotype itself: One end of the junction is discordant with germline, which a read error may explain. This rearrangement joins TRBV6-2 or TRBV6-3 to TRBJ2-7, with D maybe TRBD1 (6 bases). This CDR3 is 19 amino acids long. Germline CDR1 reads MNHEY; CDR2 reads SVGEGT. CDR3 nucleotides: TGTGCCAGCAGCAACCGGGTCCCCATCGACAGGTCCATTACCCGAGCGTGCCAGTTC. Translating gives CASSNRVPIDRSITRACQF.

This clonotype was found many times. The genes are TRBV5-6 and TRBJ2-5; unclear D gene. Germline V lookup: CDR1 SGHDT, CDR2 YYEEEE. The CDR3 is 13 amino acids. Trimming pared 4 bases from V and 5 bases from J, leaving 12 bases between. As DNA, the CDR3 is TGTGCCAGCAGCAGCTACGGCGAGGAGACCCAGTACTTC. Its translation: CASSSYGEETQYF.

This clonotype was observed at least ten times. The V and J genes are TRBV11-3 and TRBJ1-1; D may be TRBD1 (5 bases). V was cut by 8 bases and J by 1 base, with 14 bases left in between. CDR3 size: 14 residues. The V gene's germline CDR1 is SGHNT and CDR2 YENEEA. DNA of the CDR3: TGTGCCAGCCGTACTGGGGGATGGAACACTGAAGCTTTCTTT. Amino acids: CASRTGGWNTEAFF.

By share, this clonotype counts as medium-sized. The J gene is TRBJ2-5, the V gene TRBV12-3 or TRBV12-4, with TRBD2 matching over 10 bases. The CDR3 runs to 15 residues. V dropped 5 bases and J dropped 3; count of bases not matched to a gene: 6. The CDR3 DNA reads TGTGCCAGCAGTGCACAAGCGGGAGGGAAAGAGACCCAGTACTTC. This gives the protein CASSAQAGGKETQYF.

The chain joins TRBV10-3 to TRBJ1-3; D is undetermined. Trimming left V 4 bases short and J 0 bases short, with 10 bases between. The length of the CDR3 is 15 residues. Looked up from germline, CDR1 is ENHRY and CDR2 is SYGVKD. CDR3 residues: CAISGRGNSGNTIYF. As DNA, the CDR3 is TGTGCCATCAGTGGGAGAGGGAACTCTGGAAACACCATATATTTT.

V is TRBV7-2 and J is TRBJ2-4; 7 bases are a match to TRBD2. The germline gives CDR1 SGHTA, CDR2 FQGNSA. The ends lost 1 base at V and 2 bases at J; junction bases unmatched: 8. The CDR3 covers 17 residues. The CDR3 nucleotides are TGTGCCAGCAGCTTAGTTAGCGGGTCCACCCCCAAAAACATTCAGTACTTC. Residues: CASSLVSGSTPKNIQYF.

Ten or more counts support this clonotype. The chain is built from TRBV4-1 and TRBJ1-2; the D gene is possibly TRBD1 (6 bases). This CDR3 is built from 16 residues. Germline-derived CDR1 and CDR2 are MGHRA and YSYEKL. Trimming shortened V by 0 bases and J by 6 bases, and 17 bases separated the two germline ends. CDR3 DNA: TGCGCCAGCAGCCAAGAGAGTAACAGGGTGAGGGATGGCTACACCTTC. Protein product: CASSQESNRVRDGYTF.

This clonotype was detected only a few times. The V call is TRBV11-3, the J call TRBJ1-2, with D unclear. Germline CDR1 and CDR2: SGHNT and YENEEA. The CDR3 is 13 residues long. V was trimmed by 2 bases and J by 1 base, leaving 5 bases between them. The CDR3 nucleotides are TGTGCCAGCAGCTTACTCCTTAACTATGGCTACACCTTC. Protein sequence: CASSLLLNYGYTF.

This clonotype occurred many times. The rearrangement uses TRBV27 and TRBJ1-1; no definite D call. Trimming left V 6 bases short and J 1 base short, with 15 bases between. From germline, CDR1 is MNHEY and CDR2 SMNVEV (reference sequence). The length of the CDR3 is 15 residues. The DNA of the CDR3 is TGTGCCAGCAGAGACGGGAGCTCTCGGAACACTGAAGCTTTCTTT. Protein sequence: CASRDGSSRNTEAFF.

This chain links TRBV3-1 with TRBJ1-1; D gene uncertain. The CDR3 loop spans 16 amino acids. Germline assignment: CDR1 LGHDT and CDR2 YNNKEL (reference sequence). V lost 1 base to trimming and J lost 4 bases, with 16 bases between them. DNA for the CDR3: TGTGCCAGCAGCCAAGGGGGATCAGGCAGAGGCACTGAAGCTTTCTTT. Translated, it gives CASSQGGSGRGTEAFF.

In this sample, this clonotype turned up a few times. V and J are TRBV12-3 or TRBV12-4 and TRBJ1-2; D perhaps matches TRBD1 (5 bases). The V and J ends lost 5 bases and 4 bases respectively, with 11 bases between them. The CDR3 loop spans 13 amino acids. The CDR3 DNA reads as TGTGCCAGCAGTCTAAATGGGGGCTATGGCTACACCTTC. It specifies CASSLNGGYGYTF.

This clonotype was seen ten or more times. The chain employs TRBV12-3 or TRBV12-4 and TRBJ2-3, with a possible D match to TRBD2 (7 bases). V was trimmed by 3 bases and J by 1 base, leaving 11 bases between them. The CDR3 runs 15 residues. CDR3 in amino acids: CASSFVGGGTDTQYF. CDR3 coding DNA: TGTGCCAGCAGTTTCGTAGGGGGGGGCACAGATACGCAGTATTTT.

The chain uses TRBV6-2 or TRBV6-3 and TRBJ2-5; no firm D call. Germline V gives CDR1 MNHEY, CDR2 SVGEGT. This CDR3 comprises 13 residues. Trimming shortened V by 5 bases and J by 7 bases, and 14 bases separated the two germline ends. The DNA for the CDR3 is TGTGCCAGCAGTCCGACCCCAAAAGGGACCCAGTACTTC. Translation gives CASSPTPKGTQYF.

This clonotype was recorded at least ten times. This sequence joins TRBV30 and TRBJ2-2, with 7 positions matching TRBD2. The CDR3 extends over 13 amino acids. Looked up from germline, CDR1 is GTSNPN and CDR2 is SVGIG (reference sequence). The J segment lost 5 bases and the V segment lost 0 bases, leaving 0 bases of the junction unmatched. The CDR3 DNA follows: TGTGCCTGGAGTGTGGGGGGGACCGGGGAGCTGTTTTTT. It codes for CAWSVGGTGELFF.

This clonotype has a count of ten or more. The chain uses TRBV28 and TRBJ1-1, with D possibly matching TRBD1 (6 bases). CDR1 is MDHEN and CDR2 is SYDVKM in the germline V gene. V lost 3 bases, J lost 2 bases, and 13 bases lay in between. The CDR3 length is 15 residues. CDR3 bases: TGTGCCAGCAGTTTGAGAGACAGGTTTAACACTGAAGCTTTCTTT. This translates into CASSLRDRFNTEAFF.